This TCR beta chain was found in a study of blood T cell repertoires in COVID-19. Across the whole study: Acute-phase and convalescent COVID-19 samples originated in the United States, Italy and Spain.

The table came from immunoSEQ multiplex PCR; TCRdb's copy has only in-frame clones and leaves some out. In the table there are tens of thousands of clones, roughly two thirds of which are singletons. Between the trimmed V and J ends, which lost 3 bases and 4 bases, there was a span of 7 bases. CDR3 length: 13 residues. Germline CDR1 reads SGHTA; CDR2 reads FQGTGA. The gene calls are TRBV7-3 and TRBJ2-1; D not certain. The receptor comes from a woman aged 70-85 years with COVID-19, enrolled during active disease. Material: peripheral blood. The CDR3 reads CASSFNLYNEQFF. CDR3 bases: TGTGCCAGCAGCTTTAACTTATACAATGAGCAGTTCTTC.